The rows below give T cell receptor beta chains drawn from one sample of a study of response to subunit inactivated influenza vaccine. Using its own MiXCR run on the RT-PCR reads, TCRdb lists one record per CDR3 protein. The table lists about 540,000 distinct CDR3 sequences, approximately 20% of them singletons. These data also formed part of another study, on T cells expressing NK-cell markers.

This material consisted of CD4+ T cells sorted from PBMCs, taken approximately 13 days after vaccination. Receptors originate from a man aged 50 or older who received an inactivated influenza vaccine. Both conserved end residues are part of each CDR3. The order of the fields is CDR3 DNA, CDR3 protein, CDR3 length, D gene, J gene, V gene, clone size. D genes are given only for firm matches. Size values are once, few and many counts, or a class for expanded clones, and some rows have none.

CDR3 DNA: TGCAGTGCACTCGGGAGCGGGAGGCCAGATACGCAGTATTTT; CDR3 protein: CSALGSGRPDTQYF; CDR3 length: 14; D gene: TRBD2; J gene: TRBJ2-3; V gene: TRBV20-1; clone size: many
CDR3 DNA: TGTGCCAGCAAACCGGGACAGGCCTACAATGAGCAGTTCTTC; CDR3 protein: CASKPGQAYNEQFF; CDR3 length: 14; D gene: TRBD1; J gene: TRBJ2-1; V gene: TRBV6-1; clone size: -
CDR3 DNA: TGTGCCAGCAGCCTCGGGTCCCTTGGAACCTACGAGCAGTACTTC; CDR3 protein: CASSLGSLGTYEQYF; CDR3 length: 15; D gene: -; J gene: TRBJ2-7; V gene: TRBV7-3; clone size: -
CDR3 DNA: TGCGCCAGCAGCTTGGGAGTTGGGGGAGTCAGGCGCGGGAACACTGAAGCTTTCTTT; CDR3 protein: CASSLGVGGVRRGNTEAFF; CDR3 length: 19; D gene: -; J gene: TRBJ1-1; V gene: TRBV5-1; clone size: few
CDR3 DNA: TGTGCCATCAGTGAAGGGACAGGGACCTCCTACGAGCAGTACTTC; CDR3 protein: CAISEGTGTSYEQYF; CDR3 length: 15; D gene: TRBD1; J gene: TRBJ2-7; V gene: TRBV10-3; clone size: -
CDR3 DNA: TGTGCCAGCAGCTCACAAGTGGGGGGAGCTAATGAAAAACTGTTTTTT; CDR3 protein: CASSSQVGGANEKLFF; CDR3 length: 16; D gene: -; J gene: TRBJ1-4; V gene: TRBV7-9; clone size: -
CDR3 DNA: TGTGCCAGCTCGTACGACAGGGTTGCTGAAGCTTTCTTT; CDR3 protein: CASSYDRVAEAFF; CDR3 length: 13; D gene: TRBD1; J gene: TRBJ1-1; V gene: TRBV18; clone size: -
CDR3 DNA: TGTGCCACCAGCAGAGTGAGGGTAGGGGATGAGCAGTTCTTC; CDR3 protein: CATSRVRVGDEQFF; CDR3 length: 14; D gene: -; J gene: TRBJ2-1; V gene: TRBV15; clone size: few
CDR3 DNA: TGTGCCAGCAACTTCAGGTCGCCCTCCTACAATGAGCAGTTCTTC; CDR3 protein: CASNFRSPSYNEQFF; CDR3 length: 15; D gene: -; J gene: TRBJ2-1; V gene: TRBV28; clone size: -
CDR3 DNA: TGTGCCAGCAGCCTCATAGCGGGGGGGCGCACCGGGGAGCTGTTTTTT; CDR3 protein: CASSLIAGGRTGELFF; CDR3 length: 16; D gene: TRBD2; J gene: TRBJ2-2; V gene: TRBV7-8; clone size: -
CDR3 DNA: TGTGCCAGCATTCCAAACAGGGGACAGGGGGCTAACGAGCAGTACTTC; CDR3 protein: CASIPNRGQGANEQYF; CDR3 length: 16; D gene: TRBD1; J gene: TRBJ2-7; V gene: TRBV28; clone size: few
CDR3 DNA: TGCAGTCTTGCCGGATACGAGAGGGCCTACGAGCAGTACTTC; CDR3 protein: CSLAGYERAYEQYF; CDR3 length: 14; D gene: -; J gene: TRBJ2-7; V gene: TRBV20-1; clone size: few
CDR3 DNA: TGTGCCAGCAGCCTAGGGAGTGAGCAGTTCTTC; CDR3 protein: CASSLGSEQFF; CDR3 length: 11; D gene: -; J gene: TRBJ2-1; V gene: TRBV7-2; clone size: many
CDR3 DNA: TGTGCCAGCAGCGGCCTGTGGGGGGGGAACACCGGGGAGCTGTTTTTT; CDR3 protein: CASSGLWGGNTGELFF; CDR3 length: 16; D gene: TRBD2; J gene: TRBJ2-2; V gene: TRBV9; clone size: few
CDR3 DNA: TGTGCCACCAGTGATTTGCTCGGGACAGGGGATAGCAATCAGCCCCAGCATTTT; CDR3 protein: CATSDLLGTGDSNQPQHF; CDR3 length: 18; D gene: TRBD1; J gene: TRBJ1-5; V gene: TRBV24-1; clone size: few
CDR3 DNA: TGTGCCAGCAGTAGGATGGGAAGGGGGCAATTGGAGACCCAGTACTTC; CDR3 protein: CASSRMGRGQLETQYF; CDR3 length: 16; D gene: TRBD1; J gene: TRBJ2-5; V gene: TRBV7-2; clone size: -
CDR3 DNA: TGCAGTGCTCATACTAGCGGGAGTTCCTACGAGCAGTACTTC; CDR3 protein: CSAHTSGSSYEQYF; CDR3 length: 14; D gene: TRBD2; J gene: TRBJ2-7; V gene: TRBV20-1; clone size: few
CDR3 DNA: TGTGCCAGCAGCGTTGGGGGCGAGCAGTACTTC; CDR3 protein: CASSVGGEQYF; CDR3 length: 11; D gene: -; J gene: TRBJ2-7; V gene: TRBV7-9; clone size: few
CDR3 DNA: TGTGCCAGCAGCCCCCCAGACAGGAGCGTCAATGAGCAGTTCTTC; CDR3 protein: CASSPPDRSVNEQFF; CDR3 length: 15; D gene: -; J gene: TRBJ2-1; V gene: TRBV7-8; clone size: few
CDR3 DNA: TGTGCCAGCAGCGGGGGGGTCAGGTTCGATTCACCCCTCCACTTT; CDR3 protein: CASSGGVRFDSPLHF; CDR3 length: 15; D gene: -; J gene: TRBJ1-6; V gene: TRBV7-2; clone size: few
CDR3 DNA: TGTGCCAGCAGTTTCGGCGGGATCACCTACGAGCAGTACTTC; CDR3 protein: CASSFGGITYEQYF; CDR3 length: 14; D gene: -; J gene: TRBJ2-7; V gene: TRBV6-2/TRBV6-3; clone size: -
CDR3 DNA: TGTGCCAGCAGCTTAGCAGGGGGCAGTCTGCAGTACTTC; CDR3 protein: CASSLAGGSLQYF; CDR3 length: 13; D gene: TRBD1; J gene: TRBJ2-7; V gene: TRBV11-1; clone size: -
CDR3 DNA: TGTGCCAGCAGCCAAAGAAGCGGGGGGACTCAGGAGACCCAGTACTTC; CDR3 protein: CASSQRSGGTQETQYF; CDR3 length: 16; D gene: TRBD2; J gene: TRBJ2-5; V gene: TRBV3-1; clone size: -
CDR3 DNA: TGCGCCAGCAGCTTGGGCAGGTTACCAGATACGCAGTATTTT; CDR3 protein: CASSLGRLPDTQYF; CDR3 length: 14; D gene: -; J gene: TRBJ2-3; V gene: TRBV5-1; clone size: many